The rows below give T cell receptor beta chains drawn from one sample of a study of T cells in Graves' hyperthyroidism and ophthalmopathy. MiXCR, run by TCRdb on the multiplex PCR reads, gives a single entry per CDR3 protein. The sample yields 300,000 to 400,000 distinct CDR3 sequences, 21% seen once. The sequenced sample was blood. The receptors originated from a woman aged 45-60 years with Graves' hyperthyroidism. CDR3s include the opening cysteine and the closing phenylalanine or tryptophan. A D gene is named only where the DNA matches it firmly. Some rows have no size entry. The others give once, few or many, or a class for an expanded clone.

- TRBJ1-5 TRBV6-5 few CTSSYSSRQPQHF TGTACCAGCAGTTACTCGAGCCGGCAGCCCCAGCATTTT
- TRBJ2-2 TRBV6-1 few CASTVPGRTGELFF TGTGCCAGCACCGTACCAGGTAGAACCGGGGAGCTGTTTTTT
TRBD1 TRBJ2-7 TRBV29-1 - CSVEDGQGHYEQYF TGCAGCGTTGAAGACGGACAGGGGCACTACGAGCAGTACTTC
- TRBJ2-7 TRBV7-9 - CASSLDYHGEQYF TGTGCCAGCAGCTTAGACTACCACGGCGAGCAGTACTTC
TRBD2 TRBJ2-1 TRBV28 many CATLTSGGPNEQFF TGTGCCACCCTAACTAGCGGGGGCCCCAATGAGCAGTTCTTC
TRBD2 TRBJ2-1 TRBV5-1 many CASSLGSMGGYNEQFF TGCGCCAGCAGCTTGGGGTCCATGGGGGGGTACAATGAGCAGTTCTTC
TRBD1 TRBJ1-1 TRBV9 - CASSPWDRGFSEAFF TGTGCCAGCAGCCCCTGGGACAGGGGTTTTTCTGAAGCTTTCTTT
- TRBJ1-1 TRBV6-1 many CASSEALSLPGTEAFF TGTGCCAGCAGTGAAGCGCTCTCCCTCCCGGGCACTGAAGCTTTCTTT
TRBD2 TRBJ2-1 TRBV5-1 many CASGGGLAGNEQFF TGCGCCAGCGGGGGGGGACTAGCAGGCAATGAGCAGTTCTTC
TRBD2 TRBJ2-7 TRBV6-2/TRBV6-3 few CASSYTSGSYEQYF TGTGCCAGCAGTTACACTAGCGGCTCCTACGAGCAGTACTTC
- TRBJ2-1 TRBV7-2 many CASSMPPGARLTQDNEQFF TGTGCCAGCAGCATGCCACCGGGAGCCCGACTCACTCAAGACAATGAGCAGTTCTTC
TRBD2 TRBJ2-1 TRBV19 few CASSTPGLAGLSYNEQFF TGTGCCAGTAGTACTCCGGGACTAGCGGGGCTCTCCTACAATGAGCAGTTCTTC
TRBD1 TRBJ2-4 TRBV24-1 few CATSDYRGIQYF TGTGCCACCAGTGATTACAGGGGAATTCAGTACTTC
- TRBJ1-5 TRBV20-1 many CSAEERNNQPQHF TGCAGTGCTGAGGAACGAAACAATCAGCCCCAGCATTTT
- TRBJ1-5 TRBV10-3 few CAIQGYRAGNQPQHF TGTGCCATCCAGGGCTACAGGGCTGGCAATCAGCCCCAGCATTTT
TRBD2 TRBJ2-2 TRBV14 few CASSQWTLAGGNTGELFF TGTGCCAGCAGCCAATGGACTCTAGCGGGGGGGAACACCGGGGAGCTGTTTTTT
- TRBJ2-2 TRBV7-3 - CASSQLAANTGELFF TGTGCCAGCAGCCAACTAGCTGCCAACACCGGGGAGCTGTTTTTT
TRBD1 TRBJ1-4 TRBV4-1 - CASSQGLTGNNEKLFF TGCGCCAGCAGCCAAGGCCTGACAGGGAATAATGAAAAACTGTTTTTT
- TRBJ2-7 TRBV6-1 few CASSEDGSYEQYF TGTGCCAGCAGTGAGGACGGAAGCTACGAGCAGTACTTC
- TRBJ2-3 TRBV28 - CASSLLGGRIAATGTDTQYF TGTGCCAGCAGTTTACTCGGGGGTAGAATAGCGGCTACGGGCACAGATACGCAGTATTTT
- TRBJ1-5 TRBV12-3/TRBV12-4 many CASSPHNQPQHF TGTGCCAGCAGTCCCCACAATCAGCCCCAGCATTTT
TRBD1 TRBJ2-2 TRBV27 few CASRRGQGSTGELFF TGTGCCAGCAGGCGAGGACAGGGGAGCACCGGGGAGCTGTTTTTT
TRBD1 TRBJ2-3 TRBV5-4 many CASSPPPGTGGADTQYF TGTGCCAGCAGCCCACCCCCCGGGACAGGGGGCGCAGATACGCAGTATTTT
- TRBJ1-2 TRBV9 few CASSVDPGNVYGYTF TGTGCCAGCAGCGTAGACCCCGGGAATGTCTATGGCTACACCTTC
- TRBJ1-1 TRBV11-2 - CASLRIPPEAFF TGTGCCAGCTTAAGAATACCGCCTGAAGCTTTCTTT
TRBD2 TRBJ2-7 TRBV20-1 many CSARDAGTTTGEQYF TGCAGTGCTAGAGACGCCGGGACTACCACTGGAGAGCAGTACTTC
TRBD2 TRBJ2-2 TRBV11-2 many CASSKARTSGRVTGELFF TGTGCCAGCAGCAAGGCTCGGACTAGCGGGAGAGTCACCGGGGAGCTGTTTTTT
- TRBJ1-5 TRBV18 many CASSPGYQPQHF TGTGCCAGCTCACCCGGGTATCAGCCCCAGCATTTT
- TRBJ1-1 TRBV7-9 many CASSSPGPLLTEAFF TGTGCCAGCAGCTCGCCTGGGCCTCTTCTCACTGAAGCTTTCTTT
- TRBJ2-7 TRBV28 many CASSLYGDYEQYF TGTGCCAGCAGTTTATACGGGGACTACGAGCAGTACTTC
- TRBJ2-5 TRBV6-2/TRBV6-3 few CASSYGPWETQYF TGTGCCAGCAGTTACGGGCCATGGGAGACCCAGTACTTC
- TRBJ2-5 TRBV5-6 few CASSLRVWETQYF TGTGCCAGCAGCTTGCGGGTGTGGGAGACCCAGTACTTC
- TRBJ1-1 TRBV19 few CASSIGGGRDTEAFF TGTGCCAGTAGTATCGGGGGTGGTAGGGACACTGAAGCTTTCTTT
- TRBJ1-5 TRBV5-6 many CASSSSGHYSNQPQHF TGTGCCAGCAGCTCCTCGGGACACTATAGCAATCAGCCCCAGCATTTT
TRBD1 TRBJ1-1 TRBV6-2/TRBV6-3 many CASARDRSEAFF TGTGCCAGCGCACGGGACAGGAGTGAAGCTTTCTTT
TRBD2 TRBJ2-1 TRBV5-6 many CASRSLAGGRNEQFF TGTGCCAGCAGATCCCTAGCGGGAGGGCGGAATGAGCAGTTCTTC
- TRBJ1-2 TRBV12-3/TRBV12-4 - CASSTSGYGYTF TGTGCCAGCAGTACCTCGGGTTATGGCTACACCTTC
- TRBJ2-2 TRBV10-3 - CAIQAGVRLANTGELFF TGTGCCATCCAAGCAGGGGTGCGACTTGCGAACACCGGGGAGCTGTTTTTT
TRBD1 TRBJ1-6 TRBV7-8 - CASSLDRGHSYNSPLHF TGTGCCAGCAGCCTGGACAGGGGGCACTCCTATAATTCACCCCTCCACTTT
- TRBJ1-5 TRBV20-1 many CSARMGASNQPQHF TGCAGTGCTAGAATGGGGGCTAGCAATCAGCCCCAGCATTTT
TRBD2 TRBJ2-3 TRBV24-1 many CATSASSGRTDTQYF TGTGCCACCAGTGCTAGTAGCGGGAGGACAGATACGCAGTATTTT
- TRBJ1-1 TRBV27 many CASSSGSLMNTEAFF TGTGCCAGCAGTTCAGGGTCACTAATGAACACTGAAGCTTTCTTT
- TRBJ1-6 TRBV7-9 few CASSLDQAGNSPLHF TGTGCCAGCAGCTTGGACCAAGCAGGGAATTCACCCCTCCACTTT
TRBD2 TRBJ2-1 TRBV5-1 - CASSVIRLARGDEQFF TGCGCCAGCAGCGTGATTCGACTAGCGAGAGGGGATGAGCAGTTCTTC
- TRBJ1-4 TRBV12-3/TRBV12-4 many CASSPSGTSNEKLFF TGTGCCAGCAGTCCTTCCGGGACTTCTAATGAAAAACTGTTTTTT
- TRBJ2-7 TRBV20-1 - CSPLGQSYEQYF TGCAGTCCCCTTGGACAGAGCTACGAGCAGTACTTC
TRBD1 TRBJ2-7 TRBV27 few CASSLETGGYEQYF TGTGCCAGCAGTTTAGAGACAGGGGGCTACGAGCAGTACTTC
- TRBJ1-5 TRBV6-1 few CASKSVERNQPQHF TGTGCCAGCAAATCTGTGGAGAGAAATCAGCCCCAGCATTTT
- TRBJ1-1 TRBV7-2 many CASSLVTVNTEAFF TGTGCCAGCAGCTTAGTAACAGTGAACACTGAAGCTTTCTTT
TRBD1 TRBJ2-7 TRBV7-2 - CASSRGQGRFHEQYF TGTGCCAGCAGCCGCGGACAGGGACGCTTCCACGAGCAGTACTTC
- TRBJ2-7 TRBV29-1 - CSVGDIYEQYF TGCAGCGTTGGGGACATCTACGAGCAGTACTTC
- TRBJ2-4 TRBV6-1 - CVSSFSSAAKNIQYF TGTGTCAGCAGCTTTTCTAGCGCAGCCAAAAACATTCAGTACTTC